The 21 T cell receptor beta chains given below trace back to one sample, sequenced in a study of OX40 agonist ivuxolimab in advanced cancers. Library preparation used the immunoSEQ multiplex PCR assay. TCRdb retrieved this table from immuneACCESS and kept in-frame rearrangements only. Not all clones are present; in checked studies, unresolved V genes account for under half, and no reason is known for the remainder. The sample table shows almost 70,000 clones, and roughly nine tenths are seen once. The biggest ten clones account for 0.25% to 0.35% of the sample. This specimen was CD4+ or CD8+ T cells sorted from blood, taken in a trial of the OX40 agonist ivuxolimab. The source is an adult with an advanced solid tumor such as melanoma, head and neck, liver or kidney cancer.

The chain has TRBV9 and TRBJ2-5; 7 nucleotides line up with TRBD1. This CDR3 spans 15 amino acids. From germline, CDR1 is SGDLS and CDR2 YYNGEE. The trim removed 4 bases at V and 0 bases at J, leaving 6 bases unmatched. CDR3 DNA sequence: TGTGCCAGCAGCAGGGACAGCCTGTACCAAGAGACCCAGTACTTC. Its protein is CASSRDSLYQETQYF.

This chain joins TRBV14 and TRBJ2-6; no reliable D call. Germline V gene sequence: CDR1 SGHDN, CDR2 FVKESK. Trimming shortened V by 0 bases and J by 2 bases, and 14 bases separated the two germline ends. This CDR3 is built from 18 residues. Here the CDR3 reads CASSQDSTRFAGANVLTF. In DNA form, the CDR3 reads TGTGCCAGCAGCCAAGACTCGACTCGGTTCGCTGGGGCCAACGTCCTGACTTTC.

For the CDR3, the DNA is TGTGCCACCGACACCCCGGGATCCTACGAGCAGTACTTC. Its translation: CATDTPGSYEQYF. V usage is TRBV25-1 and J usage is TRBJ2-7; tentative D call: TRBD2 (5 bases). Trimming shortened V by 10 bases and J by 1 base, and 14 bases separated the two germline ends. CDR1 is MGHDK, CDR2 SYGVNS, per germline. CDR3 length: 13 residues.

The chain combines TRBV5-4 with TRBJ2-5, with D uncertain. Germline values: CDR1 SGHNT, CDR2 YYREEE (reference sequence). V was pared by 0 bases and J by 7 bases, with 13 bases between. The CDR3 length is 14 residues. The CDR3 sequence: CASSLEVERGTQYF. CDR3 nucleotides: TGTGCCAGCAGCTTGGAAGTAGAAAGAGGGACCCAGTACTTC.

V and J are TRBV7-2 and TRBJ1-2, with TRBD1 as a possible D gene (5 bases). V shed 0 bases and J shed 4 bases, with 9 bases lying between them. The CDR3 sequence is 14 residues long. Germline V gene lookup returns CDR1 SGHTA and CDR2 FQGNSA. The CDR3 DNA follows: TGTGCCAGCAGCTTAGCGGGGGAGGGCTATGGCTACACCTTC. Its translation is CASSLAGEGYGYTF.

This clone was seen only a few times. The CDR3 here is CAIRERDTGELFF. The CDR3 DNA is TGTGCCATCCGGGAACGGGACACCGGGGAGCTGTTTTTT. The rearrangement joins TRBV6-6 to TRBJ2-2; D is perhaps TRBD2 (5 bases). Germline lookup yields CDR1 MNHNY and CDR2 SVGAGI (reference sequence). The CDR3 totals 13 residues. Trimming left V 10 bases short and J 3 bases short, with 12 bases between.

The sample holds one count of this clone. The chain recombines TRBV7-3 with TRBJ1-1; the D is unclear. This CDR3 comprises 13 residues. CDR1 is SGHTA and CDR2 is FQGTGA in the germline V gene. V lost 2 bases, J lost 9 bases, and 13 bases lay in between. The DNA for the CDR3 is TGTGCCAGCAGCTTAGAGTCTAGTTCTAAAGCTTTCTTT. It codes for CASSLESSSKAFF.

The chain combines TRBV7-2 with TRBJ2-1, with D maybe TRBD2 (5 bases). The CDR3 runs to 15 residues. Germline V gene sequence: CDR1 SGHTA, CDR2 FQGNSA. V was shortened by 5 bases and J by 3 bases, with 14 bases between the two germline ends. The CDR3 spells CASSRSGDFYNEQFF. CDR3 coding DNA: TGTGCCAGCAGCCGCTCCGGGGATTTCTACAATGAGCAGTTCTTC.

The rearrangement joins TRBV29-1 to TRBJ2-7; 10 bases are a match to TRBD2. V lost 4 bases and J lost 2; bases outside the gene matches: 2. The CDR3 consists of 13 residues. Per the germline V gene, CDR1 is SQVTM and CDR2 is ANQGSEA. The CDR3 nucleotides are TGCAGCGTTGGGACTAGCGGAACCTACGAGCAGTACTTC. Translating it yields CSVGTSGTYEQYF.

V is TRBV5-5 and J is TRBJ1-4; tentatively, D is TRBD1 (5 bases). This CDR3 has 15 amino acids. Germline V lookup: CDR1 SGHKS, CDR2 YYEKEE (reference sequence). V was shortened by 4 bases and J by 0 bases, with 10 bases between the two germline ends. The chain's CDR3 is CASSVVGATNEKLFF. The DNA of the CDR3 is TGTGCCAGCAGCGTAGTGGGGGCAACTAATGAAAAACTGTTTTTT. Filled out from reference TRBV5-5 and TRBJ1-4, the complete variable domain reads DAGVTQSPTHLIKTRGQQVTLRCSPISGHKSVSWYQQVLGQGPQFIFQYYEKEERGRGNFPDRFSARQFPNYSSELNVNALLLGDSALYLCASSVVGATNEKLFFGSGTQLSVL.

The chain combines TRBV20-1 with TRBJ2-7; D gene unclear. From germline, CDR1 is DFQATT and CDR2 SNEGSKA (reference sequence). CDR3 length equals 11 residues. V was shortened by 0 bases and J by 4 bases, with 4 bases between the two germline ends. The CDR3 loop is CSARDQYEQYF. CDR3 bases: TGCAGTGCTAGAGATCAATACGAGCAGTACTTC.

V usage is TRBV4-2 and J usage is TRBJ2-7, with D perhaps assigned TRBD1 or TRBD2 (7 bases each). V lost 5 bases and J 7 bases, leaving 21 bases between the germline ends. Germline CDR1 reads LGHNA; CDR2 reads YNFKEQ. The CDR3 is 15 residues long. The CDR3 nucleotides are TGTGCCAGCAGCAGCGGGACAGCTCAATTGGGGGAGCAGTACTTC. It encodes CASSSGTAQLGEQYF.

V gene TRBV6-1 combines with J gene TRBJ2-7, with a weak D call TRBD1 (6 bases). The CDR3 consists of 13 residues. CDR1 is MNHNS and CDR2 is SASEGT in the germline V gene. With 5 bases removed from V and 2 bases from J, the gap between germline ends came to 10 bases. CDR3 sequence reads: CASSRQAAYEQYF. In DNA form, the CDR3 reads TGTGCCAGCAGTCGACAGGCTGCCTACGAGCAGTACTTC.

The chain couples TRBV29-1 to TRBJ2-7; 8 bases map to TRBD1. This CDR3 is 14 amino acids long. CDR1 and CDR2 from the germline V gene are SQVTM and ANQGSEA. Unmatched junction bases numbered 7, after V lost 6 bases and J lost 0 bases. CDR3 protein: CSVSGQGTSYEQYF. The CDR3 region has the DNA TGCAGCGTCTCCGGACAGGGAACCTCCTACGAGCAGTACTTC.

The chain links TRBV29-1 to TRBJ2-7; 14 bases align to TRBD2. Germline assignment: CDR1 SQVTM and CDR2 ANQGSEA. V trimming: 4 bases; J trimming: 7 bases; junction bases outside the gene matches: 6. The CDR3 is made up of 14 amino acids. For the CDR3, the DNA is TGCAGCGTTGTGACTAGCGGGAGGGCGAGGGAGCAGTACTTC. It specifies CSVVTSGRAREQYF.

The gene calls are TRBV6-5 and TRBJ2-7; D possibly corresponds to TRBD2 (6 bases). The CDR3 extends over 14 amino acids. The germline CDR1 and CDR2 sequences are MNHEY and SVGAGI. V lost 2 bases and J 1 base, leaving 9 bases between the germline ends. The CDR3 is CASSYRDSSYEQYF. As DNA, the CDR3 is TGTGCCAGCAGTTACCGGGACTCTTCCTACGAGCAGTACTTC.

The V gene is TRBV5-5, the J gene TRBJ2-1; possibly TRBD2 for D (10 bases). CDR3 length: 20 residues. V was shortened by 1 base and J by 2 bases, with 25 bases between the two germline ends. Germline assignment: CDR1 SGHKS and CDR2 YYEKEE (reference sequence). The CDR3 coding sequence is TGTGCCAGCAGCTTGACGGGGACAGGGAGACTAGCGGGTACCTACAATGAGCAGTTCTTC. Translated, it gives CASSLTGTGRLAGTYNEQFF.

The genes are TRBV27 and TRBJ2-7, with D maybe TRBD1 (6 bases). The CDR3 covers 15 residues. The V and J ends lost 6 bases and 1 base respectively, with 16 bases between them. Germline V gives CDR1 MNHEY, CDR2 SMNVEV (reference sequence). As DNA, the CDR3 is TGTGCCAGCAGCCTTGCGGACAGAGGGTCCTACGAGCAGTACTTC. Translating it yields CASSLADRGSYEQYF.

In its sample, this clone was seen a few times. The chain has TRBV11-1 and TRBJ2-1; 11 positions agree with TRBD2. After removal of 6 bases from V and 6 bases from J, the junction contained 7 bases not matched to a gene. Germline CDR1 is SGHAT and CDR2 is FQDESV (reference sequence). This CDR3 region has 15 residues. CDR3 amino acids: CASSLLAGVSNEQFF. The CDR3 region has the DNA TGTGCCAGCAGTTTACTAGCGGGAGTCAGCAATGAGCAGTTCTTC.

This clone showed up just a few times. The CDR3 loop reads CASSGDRVEAFF. CDR3 sequence (DNA): TGTGCCAGCAGTGGCGACAGGGTTGAAGCTTTCTTT. This chain uses TRBV6-6 with TRBJ1-1, with TRBD1 matching over 7 bases. The CDR3 totals 12 residues. The germline V gene encodes CDR1 MNHNY and CDR2 SVGAGI (reference sequence). J lost 7 bases, V lost 5 bases, and 4 bases had no gene match.

This chain connects TRBV9 to TRBJ1-2, with 9 nucleotides matching TRBD1. Germline loops: CDR1 SGDLS, CDR2 YYNGEE. V gave up 0 bases and J gave up 0 bases; unmatched junction bases: 6. CDR3 length: 17 residues. CDR3 residues: CASSVGGQGSANYGYTF. The CDR3 DNA sequence: TGTGCCAGCAGCGTAGGGGGACAGGGATCAGCTAACTATGGCTACACCTTC.